The rows below give T cell receptor beta chains drawn from one sample of a study of cytomegalovirus exposure and HLA in healthy donors. The data were produced by immunoSEQ multiplex PCR, yet TCRdb's version contains in-frame clones alone and is incomplete. The data show some 130,000 clones, with approximately 84% seen just once and around 27% held by the top ten. Sequenced: PBMCs. These receptors were taken from a man aged 25-45 years in good health and CMV-seropositive. Each CDR3 is given with its conserved first and last residue. A D gene is named only where the DNA matches it firmly. A clone size is listed for some rows: how often the clone was seen (once, few, many), or a class if it is expanded.

abundance	v_gene	len	d_gene	j_gene	CDR3aa	CDR3nt
NA	TRBV9	18	TRBD2	TRBJ2-7	CASSPRTGTSGVPYEQYF	TGTGCCAGCAGCCCCCGGACCGGGACTAGCGGGGTTCCCTACGAGCAGTACTTC
once	TRBV7-2	17	TRBD2	TRBJ2-2	CASSLTAGGGRNGELFF	TGTGCCAGCAGCCTTACCGCCGGCGGGGGGCGGAACGGGGAGCTGTTTTTT
NA	TRBV18	17	TRBD1	TRBJ2-7	CASSPPFIGTGDYEQYF	TGTGCCAGCTCACCACCGTTTATCGGGACAGGTGACTACGAGCAGTACTTC
NA	TRBV14	19	TRBD1	TRBJ1-5	CASSQDREGDRECNQPQHF	TGTGCCAGCAGCCAAGATAGGGAGGGGGACAGGGAATGCAATCAGCCCCAGCATTTT
NA	TRBV5-1	13	NA	TRBJ2-5	CASRDSKGETQYF	TGCGCCAGCAGAGACAGTAAAGGGGAGACCCAGTACTTC
NA	TRBV7-9	12	NA	TRBJ1-2	CASSHGQNGYTF	TGTGCCAGCAGCCACGGACAGAATGGCTACACCTTC
NA	TRBV7-9	14	NA	TRBJ1-1	CASTSLASNTEAFF	TGTGCCAGCACGAGCCTAGCGTCCAACACTGAAGCTTTCTTT
NA	TRBV30	16	TRBD1	TRBJ1-2	CAWSAPGTGKNYGYTF	TGTGCCTGGAGCGCGCCCGGGACAGGGAAAAACTATGGCTACACCTTC
medium-sized	TRBV13	19	TRBD2	TRBJ2-5	CASSLGIGLAGGPEETQYF	TGTGCCAGCAGCTTAGGAATAGGACTAGCGGGGGGGCCTGAAGAGACCCAGTACTTC
NA	TRBV6-1	13	TRBD1	TRBJ1-2	CASPRTGGYGYTF	TGTGCCAGCCCCCGGACAGGCGGCTATGGCTACACCTTC